This T cell receptor beta chain originates from a study of blood T cell repertoires in COVID-19. The CDR3 consists of 13 residues. The germline V gene has CDR1 WSHSY and CDR2 SAAADI. V trimming: 6 bases; J trimming: 4 bases; junction bases outside the gene matches: 4. Method: immunoSEQ multiplex PCR; TCRdb's copy keeps in-frame clones and lacks some. The sample yields about 44,000 clones, about 90% seen once. The genes are TRBV10-2 and TRBJ2-7, with 9 bases aligning to TRBD1. This TCR was recovered from a woman in her 40s with acute or convalescent COVID-19. Material for sequencing was peripheral blood. CDR3 bases: TGCGCCAGCAGAGGGACAGGGTTGTACGAGCAGTACTTC. Encoded protein: CASRGTGLYEQYF.